Below, one TCR beta chain is given with its context. Its antigen is undetermined. These data are taken from a study of Graves' ophthalmopathy and Graves' hyperthyroidism. Beta-chain TCR CDR3 regions were amplified from RNA transcripts. Investigators did first-round RT-PCR with HTBI primers, then second-round multiplex PCR. TCRdb re-called the multiplex PCR reads with MiXCR, one entry per CDR3 protein. The data show some 1.1 million distinct CDR3 sequences, 35% to 45% seen once. Broader study findings: In blood, most expanded thyroid clonotypes above 0.001 frequency were also detected.

The CDR3 is 11 amino acids. Germline V lookup: CDR1 MNHEY, CDR2 SVGAGI. V gave up 7 bases and J gave up 5 bases, with 8 bases separating them. The receptor was isolated from an adult man with Graves' hyperthyroidism. The V call is TRBV6-5, the J call TRBJ2-5, with D tentatively TRBD2 (6 bases). The sample was peripheral blood or thyroid tissue (not recorded which). The CDR3, as DNA: TGTGCCAGCATTGGGGGGGAGACCCAGTACTTC. Its protein product is CASIGGETQYF.